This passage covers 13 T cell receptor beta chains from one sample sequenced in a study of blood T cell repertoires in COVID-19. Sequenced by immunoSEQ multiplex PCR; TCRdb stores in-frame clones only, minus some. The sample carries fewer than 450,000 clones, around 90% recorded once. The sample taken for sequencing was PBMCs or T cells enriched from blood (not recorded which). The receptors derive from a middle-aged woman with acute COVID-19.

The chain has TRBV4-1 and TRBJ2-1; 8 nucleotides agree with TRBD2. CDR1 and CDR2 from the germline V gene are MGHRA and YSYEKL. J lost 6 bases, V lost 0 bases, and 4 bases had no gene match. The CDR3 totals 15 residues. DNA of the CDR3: TGCGCCAGCAGCCAAGAACGGGGGGGCCGCAATGAGCAGTTCTTC. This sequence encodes CASSQERGGRNEQFF.

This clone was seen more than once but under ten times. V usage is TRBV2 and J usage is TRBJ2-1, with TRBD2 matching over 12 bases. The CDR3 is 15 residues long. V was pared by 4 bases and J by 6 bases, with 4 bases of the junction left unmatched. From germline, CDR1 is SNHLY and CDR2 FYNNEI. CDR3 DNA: TGTGCCAGCAGTGTACTAGCGGGGGGATCCAATGAGCAGTTCTTC. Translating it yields CASSVLAGGSNEQFF.

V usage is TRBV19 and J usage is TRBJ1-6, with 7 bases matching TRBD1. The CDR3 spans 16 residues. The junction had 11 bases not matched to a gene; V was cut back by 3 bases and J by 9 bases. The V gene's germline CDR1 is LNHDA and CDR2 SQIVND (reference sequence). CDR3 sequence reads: CASSILGRGDSSPLHF. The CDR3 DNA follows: TGTGCCAGTAGTATCCTCGGCAGGGGGGATAGTTCACCCCTCCACTTT.

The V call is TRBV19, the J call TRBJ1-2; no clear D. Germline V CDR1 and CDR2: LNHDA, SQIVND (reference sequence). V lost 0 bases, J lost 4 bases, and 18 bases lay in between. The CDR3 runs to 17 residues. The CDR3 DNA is TGTGCCAGTAGTATAGACTCCGCATTTGTGGGGAGCTATGGCTACACCTTC. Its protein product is CASSIDSAFVGSYGYTF.

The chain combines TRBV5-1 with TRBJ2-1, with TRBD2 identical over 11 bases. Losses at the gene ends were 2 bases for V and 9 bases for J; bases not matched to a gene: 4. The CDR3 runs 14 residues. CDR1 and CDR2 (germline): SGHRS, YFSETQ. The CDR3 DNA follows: TGCGCCAGCAGCTTTACCGGGACTAGCGGTGAGCAGTTCTTC. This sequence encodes CASSFTGTSGEQFF.

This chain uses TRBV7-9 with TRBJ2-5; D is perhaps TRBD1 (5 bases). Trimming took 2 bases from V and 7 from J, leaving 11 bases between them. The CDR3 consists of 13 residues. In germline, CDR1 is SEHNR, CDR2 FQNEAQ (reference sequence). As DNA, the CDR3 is TGTGCCAGCAGCTTATGGCTGGGGCCGACCCAGTACTTC. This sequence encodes CASSLWLGPTQYF.

In DNA, the CDR3 is TGTGCCAGCTCACCACTCGCCGGCTCTGGGGCCAACGTCCTGACTTTC. Protein product: CASSPLAGSGANVLTF. The chain carries TRBV18 and TRBJ2-6; D ambiguous. The CDR3 contains 16 residues. Trimming cost V 1 base and J 0 bases, with 7 bases left between them. CDR1 is KGHSH, CDR2 LQKENI, per germline. Filled out from reference TRBV18 and TRBJ2-6, the complete variable domain reads NAGVMQNPRHLVRRRGQEARLRCSPMKGHSHVYWYRQLPEEGLKFMVYLQKENIIDESGMPKERFSAEFPKEGPSILRIQQVVRGDSAAYFCASSPLAGSGANVLTFGAGSRLTVL.

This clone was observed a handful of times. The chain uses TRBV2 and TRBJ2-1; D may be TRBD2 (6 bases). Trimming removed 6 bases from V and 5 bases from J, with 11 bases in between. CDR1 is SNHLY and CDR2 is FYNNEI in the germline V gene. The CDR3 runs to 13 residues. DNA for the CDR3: TGTGCCAGCAGGCGCGGGGCAAACAATGAGCAGTTCTTC. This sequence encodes CASRRGANNEQFF.

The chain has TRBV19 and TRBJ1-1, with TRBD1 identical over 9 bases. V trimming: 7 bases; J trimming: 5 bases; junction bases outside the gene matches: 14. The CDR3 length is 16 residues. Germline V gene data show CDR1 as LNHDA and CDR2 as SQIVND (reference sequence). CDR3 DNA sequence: TGTGCCAGTACCCCCTTAAGCGGGACAGGGAGGACTGAAGCTTTCTTT. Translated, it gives CASTPLSGTGRTEAFF.

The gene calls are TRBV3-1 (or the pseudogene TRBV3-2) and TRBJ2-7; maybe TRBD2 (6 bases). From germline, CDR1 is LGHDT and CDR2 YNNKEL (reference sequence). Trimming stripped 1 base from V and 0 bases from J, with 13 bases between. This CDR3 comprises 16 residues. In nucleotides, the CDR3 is TGTGCCAGCAGCCAAGGGGCTAGCGTTTACTCCTACGAGCAGTACTTC. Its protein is CASSQGASVYSYEQYF.

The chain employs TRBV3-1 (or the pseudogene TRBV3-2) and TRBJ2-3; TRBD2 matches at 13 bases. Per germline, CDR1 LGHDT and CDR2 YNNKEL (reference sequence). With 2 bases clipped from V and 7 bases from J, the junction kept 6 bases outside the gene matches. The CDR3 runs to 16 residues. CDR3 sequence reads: CASSQQLAGGGNTQYF. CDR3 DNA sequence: TGTGCCAGCAGCCAACAACTAGCGGGGGGGGGAAATACGCAGTATTTT.

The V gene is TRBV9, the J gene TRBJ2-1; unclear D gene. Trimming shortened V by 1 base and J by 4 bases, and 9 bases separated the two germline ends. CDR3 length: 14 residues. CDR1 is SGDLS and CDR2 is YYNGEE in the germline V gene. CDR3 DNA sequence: TGTGCCAGCAGCGTAACATCTCGATACAATGAGCAGTTCTTC. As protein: CASSVTSRYNEQFF.

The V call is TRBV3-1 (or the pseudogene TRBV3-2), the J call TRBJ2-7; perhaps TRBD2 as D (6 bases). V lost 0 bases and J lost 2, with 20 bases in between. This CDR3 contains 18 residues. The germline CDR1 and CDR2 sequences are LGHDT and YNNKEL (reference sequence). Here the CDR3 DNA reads TGTGCCAGCAGCCAAGATTATCCCCGGCGGGACTTTACCTACGAGCAGTACTTC. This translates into CASSQDYPRRDFTYEQYF.